This T cell receptor (beta chain) was observed in a study of T cells in Graves' hyperthyroidism and ophthalmopathy. Study background: Blood was drawn when the patient was first diagnosed and still untreated.

Ophthalmopathy patients all had a Clinical Activity Score of at least 3, a NOSPECS grade of at least 4 and disease under 3 months old. There were TCR beta CDR3 regions amplified from RNA transcripts. First-round RT-PCR with HTBI primers amplified the TCR CDR3 region. TCRdb used MiXCR to reprocess the multiplex PCR reads, holding one entry per CDR3 protein. The table includes about 600,000 distinct CDR3 sequences, around 16% detected once. This clonotype was seen many times. Its target is unknown. Whole-study results and caveats: A model using 13 V-J features told ophthalmopathy apart from stable hyperthyroidism. Most thyroid clonotypes expanded above 0.001 appeared in blood too.

V lost 6 bases to trimming and J lost 2 bases, with 14 bases between them. The V gene's germline CDR1 is MDHEN and CDR2 SYDVKM. The CDR3 totals 14 residues. Sequenced input: blood. This TCR was recovered from a woman aged 40 to 50 with Graves' ophthalmopathy. This chain connects TRBV28 to TRBJ2-7; D call uncertain. In DNA form, the CDR3 reads TGTGCCAGCAGGTTCGGACGGTCCCCCTACGAGCAGTACTTC. This translates into CASRFGRSPYEQYF.